This T cell receptor beta chain was obtained from a study of memory CD4+ T cells and cytomegalovirus serostatus. Whole-study context: Of the healthy Belgian adults, 9 were CMV seropositive and approximately 24 seronegative.

Sequenced by immunoSEQ multiplex PCR; TCRdb stores in-frame clones only, minus some. The sample contains 25,000 to 30,000 clones, around 80% of which appear only once. The study, taken as a whole, reports: A US-trained random forest predicted CMV serostatus with median AUC around 0.93. Each of approximately 61 CMV-associated TCRbeta sequences occurred in one to five individuals.

Trimming stripped 3 bases from V and 2 bases from J, with 14 bases between. The germline gives CDR1 SGHAT, CDR2 FQDESV (reference sequence). The CDR3 runs 15 residues. Concerning this clone itself: Its antigen is unknown.

Single viable CD3+CD4+CD8-CD45RO+ cells were sorted as the memory CD4+ T cells. Donors' CMV status reflects serum IgG against pp150, pp28, p38, p52. The source material was memory CD4+ T cells from blood. The origin of this receptor is an adult in good health and CMV-seronegative. The V and J genes are TRBV11-1 and TRBJ2-7; D is tentatively TRBD1 or TRBD2 (6 bases each). The CDR3 DNA follows: TGTGCCAGCAGCTTGCGCGGGACACAAACCTACGAGCAGTACTTC. Protein product: CASSLRGTQTYEQYF. The variable domain in full, completed from reference TRBV11-1 and TRBJ2-7, reads EAEVAQSPRYKITEKSQAVAFWCDPISGHATLYWYRQILGQGPELLVQFQDESVVDDSQLPKDRFSAERLKGVDSTLKIQPAELGDSAMYLCASSLRGTQTYEQYFGPGTRLTVT.